The subject of this entry is one TCR beta chain. Its target antigen remains unknown. No clone much larger than this one lies a single base away; base qualities are absent. Reading from cysteine to phenylalanine, the CDR3 counts 14 amino acids. Here the CDR3 DNA is all that survives: 42 bases in frame from base 1. As encoded in the germline V gene (reference sequence), CDR1 is LNHDA while CDR2 is SQIVND. Trimming takes 5 bases from V and 5 bases from J, and the germline ends sit 13 bases apart. The immunoSEQ Assay was the method used to sequence TCRbeta CDR3 regions. After extraction, genomic DNA underwent amplification by bias-controlled multiplex PCR, followed by high-throughput sequencing. Under the source paper's analysis protocol: To quantify the absolute abundance of every unique TCRbeta CDR3 region, sequences were collapsed and filtered. T cell fraction was estimated by normalizing TCRbeta template counts to usable DNA, which was measured by amplifying reference genes present in all nucleated cells. Repertoire TCRs were annotated as SARS-CoV-2-specific when V gene, CDR3 amino acid sequence and J gene were exactly matched to a known reactive TCR set. The reference SARS-CoV-2 TCR set came from MIRA and was filtered for enrichment in COVID-19-positive ImmuneCODE repertoires, removing public or cross-reactive TCRs. Drawing on the MIRA antigens, annotated TCRs were analysed further at the level of specific ORF or position within ORF. Breadth was defined as annotated unique rearrangements over total unique productive rearrangements; depth was the summed frequency of those rearrangements. Group comparisons of TCR breadth used two-sided Wilcoxon rank-sum tests. Here the immuneACCESS table is served through TCRdb, limited to in-frame sequences with V and J called. Missing clones are a known gap in these copies; in checked studies unresolved V genes cover under half, and the rest lacks a known reason. V, J and clone size derive from that table, while D and trimming were established from the DNA sequence. Counted in this sample were fewer than 400,000 clones; roughly 90% of them appeared once. The biggest ten clones account for roughly 6% of the sample.

The sample belongs to a study of Ad26.COV2.S vaccination and SARS-CoV-2 variants (dated by TCRdb to the early 2020s). With regard to the full study: Donors in the vaccine arm were drawn from COV1001, a phase I-IIa trial of Ad26.COV2.S in healthy adults that was multicentre, randomized, double-blind and placebo-controlled. Ad26.COV2.S was administered intramuscularly at a dose of 5x10^10 or 1x10^11 viral particles, either as one shot or as two shots given 56 days apart. Sequencing of the TCRbeta repertoire served to evaluate the specificity and breadth of SARS-CoV-2-reactive T cell receptors following Ad26.COV2.S vaccination. A total of around 32 samples were included in the TCR-sequenced set, comprising 19 Ad26.COV2.S vaccine recipients, 5 placebo recipients and 8 SARS-CoV-2 convalescent individuals. Trial participants were randomized into five groups of five: low-dose or high-dose Ad26.COV2.S given once or twice, or placebo on both occasions. Investigators remained blinded to trial group allocation during experiments and outcome assessment.

Points the paper makes about the study in general: Comparing responses between vaccine doses or regimens was not something the study was powered to do. After vaccination, spike-specific CD8+ and CD4+ T cell responses were reported to show substantial breadth. Comparable non-spike TCR breadth was observed between vaccine and placebo recipients, consistent with only spike being contained in the vaccine. Higher spike-specific TCR breadth was observed in Ad26.COV2.S recipients than in placebo recipients (P = 0.0014). The authors noted that total T cell responses may have been underestimated by the TCR breadth and depth analyses.

The sample's treatment or condition, from its label and the paper: 19 received Ad26.COV2.S at low or high dose, single or two shots; five or six received placebo; per-sample allocation not given. Repertoires of vaccine and placebo recipients were sequenced from samples collected on day 63 after the first injection. Between 29 July and 7 August 2020, Cohort 1b enrolled some 25 adults aged 18-55 years at one site in Boston, USA. As a vaccine, Ad26.COV2.S was a replication-incompetent adenovirus type 26 vector that expressed a prefusion-stabilized SARS-CoV-2 spike protein derived from the original Wuhan strain.

The clonotype originates from a person aged 18-65 years who received the Ad26.COV2.S COVID-19 vaccine or a placebo. Recombination connected TRBV19 to TRBJ2-1; perhaps TRBD1 is the D gene, with 5 bases matching. The sample in question was peripheral blood, obtained in a trial of Ad26.COV2.S vaccine versus placebo. The CDR3 amino acid sequence is: CASSFPGLNNEQFF. The bases read TGTGCCAGTAGTTTTCCAGGGTTGAACAATGAGCAGTTCTTC.